The clone carrying this TCR beta chain appeared a few times. Its target is not known. This may arise from a read error, as a much more abundant clone is one base away. CDR1 SGHRS and CDR2 YFSETQ come from the germline V gene. V was clipped by 4 bases and J by 0 bases, with 8 bases between them. The CDR3 is made up of 14 amino acids. The source of the sample is a study of CD8 T cells in ankylosing spondylitis. Findings of the study overall: In ankylosing spondylitis blood, a motif of roughly 8 highly homologous TCR beta variants appeared characteristic.

From the 5' RACE reads, TCRdb called clonotypes with MiXCR, one entry per CDR3 protein. Of about 500,000 distinct CDR3 sequences listed, roughly 5% were seen once; the top ten hold around 3.5%. The TCR was taken from a male donor with ankylosing spondylitis. The sample comprised blood, either unsorted or a sorted T cell fraction (not recorded which). The J gene is TRBJ2-1, the V gene TRBV5-1, with a tentative D call TRBD2 (6 bases). CDR3 DNA sequence: TGCGCCAGCAGCCCGGGGGACTCCTACAATGAGCAGTTCTTC. It specifies CASSPGDSYNEQFF.